This T cell receptor beta chain was sequenced for a study of identical twins. In this sample, this clonotype turned up a few times. Its antigen is undetermined. TCRdb passed the 5' RACE reads through MiXCR, listing each CDR3 protein once. This sample has fewer than 500,000 distinct CDR3 sequences, with about 13% found just once. General study findings and limits: High-abundance cord blood beta clonotypes had fewer insertions; memory repertoires showed none. Cross-sectional statistics underpinned the conclusions; the same donors were not followed. The models gave estimates that fell short of the out-of-frame TCR alpha sharing seen in monozygotic twins.

Germline CDR1 is MNHEY and CDR2 is SVGEGT. This CDR3 has 13 residues. With 4 bases removed from V and 5 bases from J, the gap between germline ends came to 9 bases. These data are also associated with another study on yellow fever vaccine responses in identical twins. That investigation notes: After vaccination, twins' T cell response reportedly seemed partly convergent, partly personalized.

The sample taken for sequencing was CD4+ T cells sorted from blood. J is TRBJ1-5 and V is TRBV6-2 or TRBV6-3; unclear D gene. The receptor's source is a woman between 18 and 29 years old in good health. CDR3: CASSLGFYQPQHF. CDR3 coding DNA: TGTGCCAGCAGTTTGGGCTTTTATCAGCCCCAGCATTTT.